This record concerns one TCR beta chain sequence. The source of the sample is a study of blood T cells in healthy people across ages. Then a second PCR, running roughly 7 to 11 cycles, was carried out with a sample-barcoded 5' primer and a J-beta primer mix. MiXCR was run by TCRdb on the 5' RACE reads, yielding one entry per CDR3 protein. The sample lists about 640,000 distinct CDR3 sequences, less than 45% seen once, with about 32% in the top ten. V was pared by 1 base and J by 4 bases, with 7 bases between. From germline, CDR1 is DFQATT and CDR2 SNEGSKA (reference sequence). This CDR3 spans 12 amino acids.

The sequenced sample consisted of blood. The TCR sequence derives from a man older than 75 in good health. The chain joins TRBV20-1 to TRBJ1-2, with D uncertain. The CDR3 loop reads CSARVGSYGYTF. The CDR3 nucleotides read TGCAGTGCTAGAGTGGGGAGCTATGGCTACACCTTC.